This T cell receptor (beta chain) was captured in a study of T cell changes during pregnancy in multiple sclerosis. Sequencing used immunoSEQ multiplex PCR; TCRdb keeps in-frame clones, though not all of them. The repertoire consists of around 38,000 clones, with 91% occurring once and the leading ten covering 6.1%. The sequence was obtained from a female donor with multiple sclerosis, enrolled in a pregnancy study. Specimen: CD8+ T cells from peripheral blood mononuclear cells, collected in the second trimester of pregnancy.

CDR3 sequence: CASSPGTSGGPETQYF. The CDR3 DNA reads as TGTGCCAGCAGCCCGGGGACTAGCGGGGGGCCGGAGACCCAGTACTTC. This chain joins TRBV28 and TRBJ2-5, with 15 bases matching TRBD2. V trimming: 6 bases; J trimming: 5 bases; junction bases outside the gene matches: 7. The germline V gene encodes CDR1 MDHEN and CDR2 SYDVKM. CDR3 length equals 16 residues.